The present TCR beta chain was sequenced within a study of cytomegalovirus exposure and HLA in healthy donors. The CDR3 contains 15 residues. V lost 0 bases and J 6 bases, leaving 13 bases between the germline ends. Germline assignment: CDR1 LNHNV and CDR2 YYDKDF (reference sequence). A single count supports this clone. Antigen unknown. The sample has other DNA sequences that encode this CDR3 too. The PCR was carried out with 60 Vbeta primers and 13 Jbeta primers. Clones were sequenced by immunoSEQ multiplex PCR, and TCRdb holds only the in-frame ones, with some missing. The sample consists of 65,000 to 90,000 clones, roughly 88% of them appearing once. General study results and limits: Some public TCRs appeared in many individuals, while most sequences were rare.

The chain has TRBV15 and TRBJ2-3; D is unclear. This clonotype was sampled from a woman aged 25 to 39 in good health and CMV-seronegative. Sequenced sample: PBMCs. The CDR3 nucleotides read TGTGCCACCAGCAGAGATTCTCCTTACACGGATACGCAGTATTTT. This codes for CATSRDSPYTDTQYF.